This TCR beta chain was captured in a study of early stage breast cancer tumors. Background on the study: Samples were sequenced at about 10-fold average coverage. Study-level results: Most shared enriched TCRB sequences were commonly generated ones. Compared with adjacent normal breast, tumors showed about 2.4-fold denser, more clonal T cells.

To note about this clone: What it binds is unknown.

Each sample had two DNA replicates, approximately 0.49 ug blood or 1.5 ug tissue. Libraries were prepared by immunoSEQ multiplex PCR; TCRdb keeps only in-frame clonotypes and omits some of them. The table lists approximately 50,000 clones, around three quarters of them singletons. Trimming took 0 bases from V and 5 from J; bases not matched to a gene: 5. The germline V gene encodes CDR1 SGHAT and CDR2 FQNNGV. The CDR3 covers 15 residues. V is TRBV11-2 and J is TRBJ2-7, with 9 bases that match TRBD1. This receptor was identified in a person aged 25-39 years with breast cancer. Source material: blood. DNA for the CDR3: TGTGCCAGCAGCTTAGACGGGACAGGGCTCCACGAGCAGTACTTC. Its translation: CASSLDGTGLHEQYF.